This TCR beta chain stems from a study of a mutant IDH1 vaccine in newly diagnosed glioma. Overall study context: Following radiotherapy alone, or alongside temozolomide cycles, vaccination was started after an interval of 4-6 weeks. Earlier therapy was either radiotherapy, temozolomide, or both, and most got both.

Clones were sequenced by immunoSEQ multiplex PCR, and TCRdb holds only the in-frame ones, with some missing. The sample consists of about 54,000 clones, roughly 80% of them appearing once. The germline CDR1 and CDR2 sequences are MNHEY and SMNVEV (reference sequence). This CDR3 contains 14 residues. V lost 3 bases to trimming and J lost 6 bases, with 11 bases between them. Comments on this clone: Its target is unknown.

Time point in this sample: week 47, end of study. Vaccinated patients received 300 ug of mutant IDH1 20-mer peptide per dose, with topical imiquimod. New IDH1-mutant, ATRX-lost WHO grade 3 or 4 astrocytomas occurred in donors. The source was PBMCs, collected from a glioma patient whose treatment included an IDH1 peptide vaccine. The receptor's source is a woman between 50 and 59 years old with glioma. This rearrangement joins TRBV27 to TRBJ2-2, with D uncertain. CDR3 sequence (DNA): TGTGCCAGCAGTTTGGTTCGGCGGCCCGGGGAGCTGTTTTTT. It yields the protein CASSLVRRPGELFF.